This TCR beta chain was sequenced for a study of monozygotic twins with inflammatory bowel disease. Using TCRalpha and TCRbeta cDNA, the researchers carried out two nested PCRs that lasted 16 and 9 cycles. Following a re-call of the 5' RACE reads, TCRdb has one entry per CDR3 protein and lacks DNA. The sample table sets out 440,000 or so distinct CDR3 sequences. Study conclusions and caveats: Twins with IBD were found to have lower TCRbeta diversity (inverse Simpson) than healthy co-twins. Sharing of clonotypes with others was lower in IBD patients than in healthy twins, and this was especially so with disease activity.

With respect to this clonotype: Its specificity is unknown.

The CDR3 sequence is 17 residues long. Germline CDR1 is LNHDA and CDR2 is SQIVND (reference sequence). This chain links TRBV19 with TRBJ2-5; the TRBD1 assignment by TCRdb is unverifiable without DNA. The clonotype comes from a human donor with ulcerative colitis or Crohn's disease, or a healthy co-twin of an affected twin (not recorded which). Sequencing was carried out using blood. This chain's CDR3 is CASTKRRTGGAGETQYF.